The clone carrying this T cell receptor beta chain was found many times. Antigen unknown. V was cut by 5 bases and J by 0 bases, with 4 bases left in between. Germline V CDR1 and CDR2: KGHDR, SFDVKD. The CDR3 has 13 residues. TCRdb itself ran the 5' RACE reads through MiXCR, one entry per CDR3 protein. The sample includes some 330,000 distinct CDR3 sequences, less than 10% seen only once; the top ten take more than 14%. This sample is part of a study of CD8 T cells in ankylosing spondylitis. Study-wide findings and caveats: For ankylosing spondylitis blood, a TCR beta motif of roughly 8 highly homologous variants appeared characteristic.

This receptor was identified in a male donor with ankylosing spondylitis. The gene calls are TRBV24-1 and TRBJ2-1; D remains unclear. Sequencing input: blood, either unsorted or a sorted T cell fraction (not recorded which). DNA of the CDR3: TGTGCCACCAGTGCTGTCTCCTACAATGAGCAGTTCTTC. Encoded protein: CATSAVSYNEQFF.